The 16 T cell receptor beta chains listed next were all sequenced from one sample in a study of regulatory T cells in long-lasting Graves disease. Arm-PCR of CDR3 regions and iRepertoire HTBI primers were the basis on which TCR beta libraries were built. TCRdb fed the multiplex PCR reads into MiXCR, producing one record per CDR3 protein. This repertoire shows 300,000 to 400,000 distinct CDR3 sequences, approximately 15% found once; its top ten account for approximately 30%. Time point: newly diagnosed GD, antithyroid drugs for less than 3 months. Scientists built the TCR library using RNA that was extracted from PBMCs. This sample was also put to use in a study of T cells in Graves' hyperthyroidism and ophthalmopathy.

Sequencing used peripheral blood mononuclear cells (PBMCs), obtained at new diagnosis, from a patient treated with antithyroid drugs. Receptor source: a man between 40 and 49 years old with Graves disease.

This clonotype has at least ten counts. CDR3 sequence reads: CSAPGRVEEKLFF. In nucleotides, the CDR3 is TGCAGTGCTCCCGGCAGGGTTGAGGAAAAACTGTTTTTT. The chain recombines TRBV20-1 with TRBJ1-4; maybe TRBD1 (5 bases). The length of the CDR3 is 13 residues. CDR1 DFQATT and CDR2 SNEGSKA come from the germline V gene (reference sequence). V was shortened by 5 bases and J by 8 bases, with 15 bases between the two germline ends.

The rearrangement joins TRBV6-2 or TRBV6-3 to TRBJ1-1; D is perhaps TRBD1 (6 bases). Between the trimmed V and J ends, which lost 4 bases and 4 bases, there was a span of 13 bases. The CDR3 extends over 14 amino acids. Germline CDR1 is MNHEY and CDR2 is SVGEGT. The CDR3 nucleotides read TGTGCCAGCAGTTCTTACAGGGTGAGCACTGAAGCTTTCTTT. This encodes CASSSYRVSTEAFF.

This sequence joins TRBV20-1 and TRBJ2-1; D is perhaps TRBD1 (5 bases). Trimming shortened V by 0 bases and J by 2 bases, and 17 bases separated the two germline ends. Germline V gives CDR1 DFQATT, CDR2 SNEGSKA (reference sequence). The CDR3 runs to 17 residues. The DNA of the CDR3 is TGCAGTGCTAGAGATCAGTCAGGGTTCGTAGCCTACAATGAGCAGTTCTTC. It yields the protein CSARDQSGFVAYNEQFF.

This clonotype was detected a few times. The rearrangement links TRBV6-1 to TRBJ2-5; possible D gene TRBD1, 6 bases. Germline values: CDR1 MNHNS, CDR2 SASEGT. V lost 4 bases and J 5 bases, leaving 11 bases between the germline ends. This CDR3 region has 13 residues. The CDR3 protein is CASSGTVRETQYF. The CDR3 DNA reads as TGTGCCAGCAGTGGGACAGTGAGGGAGACCCAGTACTTC.

This clonotype was seen repeatedly, ten times or more. The gene calls are TRBV5-5 and TRBJ1-5; D gene ambiguous. Between the trimmed V and J ends, which lost 4 bases and 4 bases, there was a span of 21 bases. The CDR3 contains 17 residues. Germline V gives CDR1 SGHKS, CDR2 YYEKEE (reference sequence). CDR3 sequence reads: CASSPEGSLMSNQPQHF. The CDR3 nucleotides read TGTGCCAGCAGCCCCGAGGGCAGCCTTATGAGTAATCAGCCCCAGCATTTT. The full variable domain, its missing parts supplied by reference TRBV5-5 and TRBJ1-5, is DAGVTQSPTHLIKTRGQQVTLRCSPISGHKSVSWYQQVLGQGPQFIFQYYEKEERGRGNFPDRFSARQFPNYSSELNVNALLLGDSALYLCASSPEGSLMSNQPQHFGDGTRLSIL.

This clonotype has only one observation. The chain couples TRBV5-5 to TRBJ2-2; unclear D gene. The V end was cut by 1 base, the J end by 1 base, with 5 bases between. CDR3 length: 14 residues. In germline, CDR1 is SGHKS, CDR2 YYEKEE (reference sequence). The CDR3 loop reads CASSLPQNTGELFF. The CDR3 region has the DNA TGTGCCAGCAGCTTGCCCCAGAACACCGGGGAGCTGTTTTTT.

The chain has TRBV6-2 or TRBV6-3 and TRBJ2-6, with unresolved D. Trimming cost V 4 bases and J 4 bases, with 5 bases left between them. The CDR3 sequence is 13 residues long. In germline, CDR1 is MNHEY, CDR2 SVGEGT. The CDR3 DNA sequence: TGTGCCAGCAGTTGGGCCGGGGCCAACGTCCTGACTTTC. Translated, it gives CASSWAGANVLTF.

This chain joins TRBV9 and TRBJ1-1; TRBD1 matches 8 bases. CDR1 and CDR2 (germline): SGDLS, YYNGEE. CDR3 size: 15 residues. V lost 3 bases, J lost 1 base, and 5 bases stayed unmatched. As DNA, the CDR3 is TGTGCCAGCAGCGCGGGAGGGACAGGGAACACTGAAGCTTTCTTT. Encoded protein: CASSAGGTGNTEAFF. Combining the CDR3 with reference TRBV9 and TRBJ1-1 gives the whole variable domain DSGVTQTPKHLITATGQRVTLRCSPRSGDLSVYWYQQSLDQGLQFLIQYYNGEERAKGNILERFSAQQFPDLHSELNLSSLELGDSALYFCASSAGGTGNTEAFFGQGTRLTVV.

The V and J genes are TRBV12-3 or TRBV12-4 and TRBJ2-5; D may be TRBD1 (6 bases). V lost 6 bases and J lost 2, with 19 bases in between. The CDR3 runs to 16 residues. CDR3 sequence: CASSPGWGPLQETQYF. The CDR3, as DNA: TGTGCCAGCAGCCCGGGATGGGGGCCCCTACAAGAGACCCAGTACTTC.

This clonotype appeared many times. This chain joins TRBV28 and TRBJ1-4; D not certain. Per germline, CDR1 MDHEN and CDR2 SYDVKM. The CDR3 is 14 residues long. Deletions cut 6 bases from V and 5 bases from J, with 13 bases between. The DNA of the CDR3 is TGTGCCAGCAGCTGGCCCGGCCGAAATGAAAAACTGTTTTTT. This encodes CASSWPGRNEKLFF.

This clonotype was recorded a few times. The chain recombines TRBV13 with TRBJ1-1; TRBD1 agrees at 10 bases. Germline V gene data show CDR1 as PRHDT and CDR2 as FYEKMQ (reference sequence). With 5 bases clipped from V and 8 bases from J, the junction kept 5 bases outside the gene matches. The CDR3 is made up of 13 amino acids. CDR3 in DNA: TGTGCCAGCAGCCGGACAGGGGGGCTCGAAGCTTTCTTT. Residues: CASSRTGGLEAFF.

This clonotype was counted many times. This chain's CDR3 is CSARDPRKGADNSPLHF. The CDR3 coding sequence is TGCAGTGCTAGAGATCCCCGGAAAGGAGCGGATAATTCACCCCTCCACTTT. The chain links TRBV20-1 to TRBJ1-6; the D is unclear. The CDR3 is 17 amino acids. The V gene's germline CDR1 is DFQATT and CDR2 SNEGSKA (reference sequence). Trimming pared 0 bases from V and 5 bases from J, leaving 17 bases between.

This clonotype was counted only a few times. The gene calls are TRBV25-1 and TRBJ2-5, with 7 bases identical to TRBD1. The CDR3 spans 15 residues. The trim removed 6 bases at V and 5 bases at J, leaving 12 bases unmatched. Germline V gives CDR1 MGHDK, CDR2 SYGVNS. CDR3 amino acids: CASRPRAGGLETQYF. CDR3 DNA sequence: TGTGCCAGCAGACCTCGGGCAGGGGGATTGGAGACCCAGTACTTC.

This clonotype was counted many times. This rearrangement joins TRBV11-1 to TRBJ2-1, with 9 bases lining up with TRBD1. The germline gives CDR1 SGHAT, CDR2 FQDESV (reference sequence). Germline trimming cut 3 bases from V and 0 bases from J; bases unmatched to any gene: 12. The CDR3 has 19 amino acids. CDR3 sequence reads: CASSFLSSSGQGSYNEQFF. CDR3 bases: TGTGCCAGCAGCTTTTTATCGAGTTCGGGACAGGGCTCCTACAATGAGCAGTTCTTC.

This clonotype showed up just a few times. The chain couples TRBV5-1 to TRBJ2-3; D call uncertain. V lost 0 bases to trimming and J lost 2 bases, with 7 bases between them. Germline V gene lookup returns CDR1 SGHRS and CDR2 YFSETQ. The CDR3 has 14 amino acids. The CDR3, as DNA: TGCGCCAGCAGCTTGGTGGCTAACACAGATACGCAGTATTTT. Translating gives CASSLVANTDTQYF.

The chain has TRBV19 and TRBJ2-3; 7 nucleotides line up with TRBD1. The CDR3 covers 14 residues. Germline-derived CDR1 and CDR2 are LNHDA and SQIVND (reference sequence). The ends lost 6 bases at V and 5 bases at J; junction bases unmatched: 8. The CDR3 DNA reads as TGTGCCAGTAGCTCCTACAGGGGTCGAGATACGCAGTATTTT. The encoded protein is CASSSYRGRDTQYF.